The 9 T cell receptor beta chains below come from one sample, sequenced in a study of cytomegalovirus exposure and HLA in healthy donors. The PCR contained 60 Vbeta and 13 Jbeta primers. Assay used: immunoSEQ multiplex PCR; TCRdb lists only in-frame clones, some missing. This table has under 200,000 clones, 70% to 85% appearing once. Input material: PBMCs. These receptors were taken from a middle-aged man in good health and CMV-seronegative.

V and J are TRBV30 and TRBJ2-7, with TRBD2 matching over 7 bases. Trimming took 3 bases from V and 9 from J; bases not matched to a gene: 11. CDR1 is GTSNPN, CDR2 SVGIG, per germline (reference sequence). The CDR3 totals 13 residues. The CDR3 is CAWSLGAGDAQYF. In nucleotides, the CDR3 is TGTGCCTGGAGCCTAGGGGCGGGAGATGCGCAGTACTTC. The entire variable domain, with the rest obtained from reference TRBV30 and TRBJ2-7, is as follows: SQTIHQWPATLVQPVGSPLSLECTVEGTSNPNLYWYRQAAGRGLQLLFYSVGIGQISSEVPQNLSASRPQDRQFILSSKKLLLSDSGFYLCAWSLGAGDAQYFGPGTRLTVT.

In its sample, this clone was seen a few times. The chain links TRBV18 to TRBJ2-7, with 14 bases fitting TRBD2. The CDR3 loop spans 19 amino acids. Per germline, CDR1 KGHSH and CDR2 LQKENI. The V and J ends lost 2 bases and 5 bases, in that order; junction bases with no gene match: 14. CDR3 region: CASSPLRGLAGAWDHEQYF. CDR3 sequence (DNA): TGTGCCAGCTCACCATTAAGGGGACTAGCGGGAGCTTGGGACCACGAGCAGTACTTC. The whole variable domain, remainder taken from reference TRBV18 and TRBJ2-7, is NAGVMQNPRHLVRRRGQEARLRCSPMKGHSHVYWYRQLPEEGLKFMVYLQKENIIDESGMPKERFSAEFPKEGPSILRIQQVVRGDSAAYFCASSPLRGLAGAWDHEQYFGPGTRLTVT.

In its sample, this clone was seen once. The CDR3 sequence: CASSEVRLASYEQYF. CDR3 nucleotides: TGTGCCAGCAGTGAAGTCCGACTAGCCAGCTACGAGCAGTACTTC. The chain recombines TRBV6-1 with TRBJ2-5; 7 bases match TRBD2. TRBJ2-7 matches the DNA end more closely, so the J call is doubtful. The CDR3 has 15 residues. The germline V gene encodes CDR1 MNHNS and CDR2 SASEGT.

The J gene is TRBJ2-3, the V gene TRBV2, with TRBD2 identical over 10 bases. CDR1 and CDR2 (germline): SNHLY, FYNNEI. This CDR3 contains 12 residues. Trimming removed 10 bases from V and 5 bases from J; junction bases left unmatched: 3. The CDR3 loop is CATRLAGDTQYF. The CDR3 DNA reads TGTGCCACCAGACTAGCGGGAGATACGCAGTATTTT. Variable domain in full (rest from reference TRBV2 and TRBJ2-3): EPEVTQTPSHQVTQMGQEVILRCVPISNHLYFYWYRQILGQKVEFLVSFYNNEISEKSEIFDDQFSVERPDGSNFTLKIRSTKLEDSAMYFCATRLAGDTQYFGPGTRLTVL.

The chain has TRBV9 and TRBJ2-7; tentatively, D is TRBD1 (5 bases). Looked up from germline, CDR1 is SGDLS and CDR2 is YYNGEE. Trimming cost V 2 bases and J 2 bases, with 11 bases left between them. The CDR3 has 14 amino acids. The CDR3 DNA is TGTGCCAGCAGCGTGGGCAGGGTAACCTACGAGCAGTACTTC. This sequence encodes CASSVGRVTYEQYF.

For this clone: This same CDR3 is encoded by further DNA sequences in the sample. This chain uses TRBV7-9 with TRBJ1-5; perhaps TRBD1 as D (6 bases). The germline V gene encodes CDR1 SEHNR and CDR2 FQNEAQ (reference sequence). V was clipped by 2 bases and J by 1 base, with 6 bases between them. CDR3 length: 14 amino acids. CDR3 protein: CASSLQGSNQPQHF. CDR3 bases: TGTGCCAGCAGCTTACAGGGGAGCAATCAGCCCCAGCATTTT.

This chain uses TRBV18 with TRBJ1-1; TRBD1 is a possible D gene (6 bases). The ends were cut back, 6 bases at V and 1 base at J, with 21 bases in the middle. The CDR3 runs 17 residues. Germline V gene lookup returns CDR1 KGHSH and CDR2 LQKENI. In nucleotides, the CDR3 is TGTGCCAGCTCTACCCTAGGCGGGGGGCAAAGGAACACTGAAGCTTTCTTT. Amino acid sequence: CASSTLGGGQRNTEAFF. The variable domain in full, completed from reference TRBV18 and TRBJ1-1, reads NAGVMQNPRHLVRRRGQEARLRCSPMKGHSHVYWYRQLPEEGLKFMVYLQKENIIDESGMPKERFSAEFPKEGPSILRIQQVVRGDSAAYFCASSTLGGGQRNTEAFFGQGTRLTVV.

V is TRBV5-1 and J is TRBJ2-5; 8 bases line up with TRBD1. The V and J ends lost 7 bases and 2 bases, in that order; junction bases with no gene match: 10. The CDR3 runs to 15 residues. Looked up from germline, CDR1 is SGHRS and CDR2 is YFSETQ. The CDR3 region has the DNA TGCGCCAGCGGAAACACAGGGGGAAATCAAGAGACCCAGTACTTC. Translating gives CASGNTGGNQETQYF.

This chain uses TRBV30 with TRBJ1-1, with a possible D match to TRBD1 (6 bases). V was pared by 8 bases and J by 5 bases, with 15 bases between. The CDR3 consists of 12 residues. Germline V lookup: CDR1 GTSNPN, CDR2 SVGIG (reference sequence). In DNA form, the CDR3 reads TGTGCCCTATACACAGGGCAGACTGAAGCTTTCTTT. Its translation is CALYTGQTEAFF.